This T cell receptor (beta chain) comes out of a study of beta chain features in type 1 diabetes. About the study: Patients looked much like healthy donors when it came to age, gender and cell yields. The study's findings and limits: The VDJ junctions of type 1 diabetes patients carried fewer insertions and more deletions. People with Type 1 diabetes carried modestly yet significantly shorter TCRB CDR3s in all four CD4+ subsets. Among patients, naive, central memory and Treg TCRB repertoires appeared more similar than among healthy donors.

What was sequenced were expressed TCRB transcripts, since all of the isolated RNA had been reverse transcribed. Samples of naive, central memory and regulatory T cells yielded a mean of around 3.5 million reads. Measured with immunoSEQ multiplex PCR; TCRdb has only the in-frame clones, and not every one. This table has 130,000 or so clones, 16% appearing once. This CDR3 is built from 13 residues. V shed 8 bases and J shed 5 bases, with 18 bases lying between them. Germline CDR1 GTSNPN, CDR2 SVGIG (reference sequence). This clone was detected only a few times. No antigen is known for it. Other DNA sequences in the same sample also yield this CDR3.

The sample was central memory CD4+ T cells from blood. The TCR sequence derives from a man aged 30 to 39 with type 1 diabetes. This chain connects TRBV30 to TRBJ2-5; maybe TRBD2 (6 bases). The CDR3 sequence: CAASGLAGETQYF. CDR3 DNA sequence: TGTGCCGCAAGCGGGCTAGCTGGCGAGACCCAGTACTTC.